The 14 T cell receptor beta chains given below trace back to one sample, sequenced in a study of cytomegalovirus exposure and HLA in healthy donors. The PCR employed 60 Vbeta primers together with 13 Jbeta primers. Here immunoSEQ multiplex PCR was the method, and the copy in TCRdb shows in-frame clones only, minus some. Reported are around 76,000 clones; the ten largest clones contain approximately 1.4%. Sequencing was performed on PBMCs. The receptors come from a woman aged 55-70 years in good health and CMV-seronegative.

The rearrangement uses TRBV9 and TRBJ2-1, with a weak D call TRBD1 (5 bases). Germline V gene sequence: CDR1 SGDLS, CDR2 YYNGEE. The V and J ends lost 7 bases and 0 bases respectively, with 11 bases between them. CDR3 length equals 14 residues. The CDR3 nucleotides read TGTGCCAGCGGCAGGGCAAGCTCCTACAATGAGCAGTTCTTC. This gives the protein CASGRASSYNEQFF.

The genes are TRBV6-1 and TRBJ1-5; D gene unclear. The CDR3 is made up of 13 amino acids. Trimming took 11 bases from V and 0 from J, leaving 11 bases between them. CDR1 is MNHNS, CDR2 SASEGT, per germline. DNA of the CDR3: TGTGCCGCTACAGATTATAGCAATCAGCCCCAGCATTTT. Encoded protein: CAATDYSNQPQHF.

V gene TRBV7-8 combines with J gene TRBJ2-5; TRBD2 agrees at 12 bases. The J call is doubtful: the DNA matches TRBJ2-7 better. The CDR3 has 15 amino acids. The V gene's germline CDR1 is SGHVS and CDR2 FQNEAQ. The CDR3 protein is CASSSRLAGAYEQYF. The CDR3 DNA is TGTGCCAGCAGCTCCAGACTAGCGGGGGCCTACGAGCAGTACTTC.

This sequence joins TRBV5-1 and TRBJ2-1; maybe TRBD2 (5 bases). Per the germline V gene, CDR1 is SGHRS and CDR2 is YFSETQ. The CDR3 loop spans 15 amino acids. V lost 1 base to trimming and J lost 5 bases, with 13 bases between them. The CDR3, as DNA: TGCGCCAGCAGCTTGTGGTCTAGCCCGGACAATGAGCAGTTCTTC. The encoded protein is CASSLWSSPDNEQFF.

The V and J genes are TRBV7-3 and TRBJ2-1, with TRBD1 matching over 8 bases. V lost 5 bases and J lost 8; bases outside the gene matches: 11. The CDR3 sequence is 15 residues long. Germline V gene sequence: CDR1 SGHTA, CDR2 FQGTGA. CDR3 residues: CASSLIAGGSYEQFF. For the CDR3, the DNA is TGTGCCAGCAGCCTTATCGCAGGGGGCTCTTATGAGCAGTTCTTC.

Points on this clone: The same CDR3 can be traced to other DNA sequences in this sample. This chain uses TRBV5-4 with TRBJ2-7; no reliable D call. The CDR3 runs 13 residues. Germline assignment: CDR1 SGHNT and CDR2 YYREEE (reference sequence). The V and J ends lost 2 bases and 0 bases respectively, with 6 bases between them. CDR3 sequence: CASSFYSSYEQYF. Written as DNA, the CDR3 is TGTGCCAGCAGCTTCTATAGCTCCTACGAGCAGTACTTC.

The gene calls are TRBV11-3 and TRBJ2-1; 7 bases are a match to TRBD2. In germline, CDR1 is SGHNT, CDR2 YENEEA. The CDR3 is made up of 16 amino acids. V lost 7 bases, J lost 0 bases, and 9 bases stayed unmatched. The CDR3 bases are TGTGCCAGCAACCCTGGGGGGGTGGCCTCCTACAATGAGCAGTTCTTC. Translated: CASNPGGVASYNEQFF. Complete variable domain (other parts from reference TRBV11-3 and TRBJ2-1): EAGVVQSPRYKIIEKKQPVAFWCNPISGHNTLYWYLQNLGQGPELLIRYENEEAVDDSQLPKDRFSAERLKGVDSTLKIQPAELGDSAVYLCASNPGGVASYNEQFFGPGTRLTVL.

This chain connects TRBV7-2 to TRBJ1-5; 9 nucleotides line up with TRBD1. The J segment lost 5 bases and the V segment lost 2 bases, leaving 4 bases of the junction unmatched. This CDR3 is 15 amino acids long. In germline, CDR1 is SGHTA, CDR2 FQGNSA. CDR3 loop: CASSLWDRDDQPQHF. The CDR3 DNA reads TGTGCCAGCAGCTTATGGGACAGGGACGATCAGCCCCAGCATTTT.

This chain joins TRBV27 and TRBJ2-5; TRBD1 agrees at 12 bases. Germline V gene sequence: CDR1 MNHEY, CDR2 SMNVEV (reference sequence). The CDR3 is 14 amino acids. V was clipped by 6 bases and J by 13 bases; unmatched bases: 12. Here the CDR3 DNA reads TGTGCCAGCAGCCGCGGGACAGGGGGCGCCCTGTGGTACTTC. Translating gives CASSRGTGGALWYF.

The V and J genes are TRBV30 and TRBJ1-2; D may be TRBD1 (5 bases). The germline CDR1 and CDR2 sequences are GTSNPN and SVGIG (reference sequence). V lost 5 bases and J 6 bases, leaving 10 bases between the germline ends. The CDR3 runs 11 residues. CDR3: CAWLARDGYTF. In DNA, the CDR3 is TGTGCCTGGTTAGCCAGGGATGGCTACACCTTC. Complete variable domain (other parts from reference TRBV30 and TRBJ1-2): SQTIHQWPATLVQPVGSPLSLECTVEGTSNPNLYWYRQAAGRGLQLLFYSVGIGQISSEVPQNLSASRPQDRQFILSSKKLLLSDSGFYLCAWLARDGYTFGSGTRLTVV.

The V gene is TRBV7-9, the J gene TRBJ1-1, with TRBD1 as a possible D gene (5 bases). With 11 bases removed from V and 0 bases from J, the gap between germline ends came to 13 bases. Germline V gene data show CDR1 as SEHNR and CDR2 as FQNEAQ (reference sequence). This CDR3 has 13 amino acids. This chain's CDR3 is CAVSEGVNTEAFF. In nucleotides, the CDR3 is TGTGCCGTGTCCGAAGGGGTGAACACTGAAGCTTTCTTT.

As DNA, the CDR3 is TGTGCCAGTAGTCCCACAGGGGATCAGCCCCAGCATTTT. Its protein product is CASSPTGDQPQHF. The chain employs TRBV19 and TRBJ1-5, with 7 bases matching TRBD1. Losses at the gene ends were 5 bases for V and 5 bases for J; bases not matched to a gene: 3. Germline CDR1 and CDR2: LNHDA and SQIVND (reference sequence). This CDR3 has 13 residues.

The chain carries TRBV7-9 and TRBJ2-1; 16 nucleotides agree with TRBD2. CDR1 SEHNR and CDR2 FQNEAQ come from the germline V gene (reference sequence). V lost 5 bases and J lost 5; bases outside the gene matches: 6. The CDR3 contains 17 residues. The CDR3 loop is CASSPGLAGGPNNEQFF. The CDR3 DNA reads TGTGCCAGCAGCCCGGGACTAGCGGGAGGGCCAAACAATGAGCAGTTCTTC. Supplemented by reference TRBV7-9 and TRBJ2-1, the full variable domain reads DTGVSQNPRHKITKRGQNVTFRCDPISEHNRLYWYRQTLGQGPEFLTYFQNEAQLEKSRLLSDRFSAERPKGSFSTLEIQRTEQGDSAMYLCASSPGLAGGPNNEQFFGPGTRLTVL.

This sequence joins TRBV30 and TRBJ1-3; 7 nucleotides match TRBD1. The germline V gene encodes CDR1 GTSNPN and CDR2 SVGIG (reference sequence). There are 14 residues in the CDR3. Trimming took 0 bases from V and 7 from J; bases not matched to a gene: 6. The CDR3 is CAWSVQTGANTIYF. CDR3 DNA sequence: TGTGCCTGGAGTGTACAAACAGGGGCGAACACCATATATTTT.